A selection of T cell receptor beta chains follows, all from one sample in a study of blood T cell repertoires in COVID-19. Sequenced by immunoSEQ multiplex PCR; TCRdb stores in-frame clones only, minus some. Here the sample spans over 200,000 clones, about 90% being singletons. Sequencing was performed on peripheral blood. These TCRs come from a woman between 18 and 29 years old who had recovered from COVID-19. Each CDR3 is given with its conserved first and last residue. The D gene is left open where the match is weak. Clone size appears in some rows only: once, few, many, or a class for an expanded clone.

v_gene	d_gene	j_gene	abundance	CDR3nt	CDR3aa
TRBV11-2	-	TRBJ2-1	-	TGTGCCAGCACCGAGAGTACCTACAATGAGCAGTTCTTC	CASTESTYNEQFF
TRBV30	-	TRBJ2-7	-	TGTGCCTGGAGCCCATACAGGGCCTACGAGCAGTACTTC	CAWSPYRAYEQYF
TRBV28	TRBD2	TRBJ2-7	-	TGTGCCAGCAGTTCGAAGAGCTGGACTAGCGGGAGTAAGGCCTACGAGCAGTACTTC	CASSSKSWTSGSKAYEQYF
TRBV19	TRBD1	TRBJ1-1	-	TGTGCCACCACCTCCGGGACAGGGGGGACTGAAGCTTTCTTT	CATTSGTGGTEAFF
TRBV4-3	-	TRBJ2-1	-	TGCGCCAGCAGCCAACAAGCCAGGCCCTCGAGGGATGAGCAGTTCTTC	CASSQQARPSRDEQFF
TRBV29-1	TRBD1	TRBJ1-2	-	TGCAGCGAACAGACAGGGGGCGGTGGCTACACCTTC	CSEQTGGGGYTF
TRBV24-1	TRBD1	TRBJ2-6	-	TGTGCCACCAGTGACCCCGACAGGGCTGGGGCCAACGTCCTGACTTTC	CATSDPDRAGANVLTF
TRBV5-1	TRBD2	TRBJ2-5	-	TGCGCCAGCAGCTTTAGCGGGTACCAAGAGACCCAGTACTTC	CASSFSGYQETQYF
TRBV2	-	TRBJ2-1	-	TGTGCCAGCAGCGCCTTACAGCCCTACAATGAGCAGTTCTTC	CASSALQPYNEQFF
TRBV7-6	TRBD2	TRBJ2-7	-	TGTGCCAGCAGCCCCGGGCTAGCGGCTTCATACGAGCAGTACTTC	CASSPGLAASYEQYF
TRBV4-3	TRBD2	TRBJ2-7	few	TGCGCCAGCAGCGCAAGGGGACTAGCGGGAGTTCACGAGCAGTACTTC	CASSARGLAGVHEQYF
TRBV27	TRBD2	TRBJ2-2	-	TGTGCCAGCAGTTTAGGGACTAGCCCCTACACCGGGGAGCTGTTTTTT	CASSLGTSPYTGELFF
TRBV19	-	TRBJ2-1	-	TGTGCCAGTAGTCGGGACGGGGGATACAATGAGCAGTTCTTC	CASSRDGGYNEQFF
TRBV21-1	-	TRBJ2-5	-	TGTGCCAGCAGCAAAGCGGTAGGCGAGGCAGCCGAGACCCAGTACTTC	CASSKAVGEAAETQYF
TRBV28	TRBD2	TRBJ2-1	-	TGTGCCAGCAGTACCCGGAGGGCTAGCGGGGCAACCTACAATGAGCAGTTCTTC	CASSTRRASGATYNEQFF
TRBV7-9	TRBD1	TRBJ2-5	-	TGTGCCAGCAGCCCAGGGACAGTTGAAGAGACCCAGTACTTC	CASSPGTVEETQYF
TRBV7-6	-	TRBJ1-2	few	TGTGCCAGCAGCTTATCGGTAACCCACGGAGGGGGCTACACCTTC	CASSLSVTHGGGYTF
TRBV14	-	TRBJ2-7	-	TGTGCCAGCAGCCAAGTCGAGAGAACCTACGAGCAGTACTTC	CASSQVERTYEQYF
TRBV15	TRBD1	TRBJ1-2	few	TGTGCCACCAGCAGGGAGGGGGCCTATGGCTACACCTTC	CATSREGAYGYTF
TRBV7-8	-	TRBJ2-2	-	TGTGCCAGCAGTTTGTACAGTAAGGACACCGGGGAGCTGTTTTTT	CASSLYSKDTGELFF
TRBV13	TRBD1	TRBJ2-7	-	TGTGCCAGCAGCTCGGACAGGGGATACTACGAGCAGTACTTC	CASSSDRGYYEQYF
TRBV5-1	TRBD2	TRBJ2-1	-	TGCGCCAGCAGCTTGACTAGCGGGAGAATCAATGAGCAGTTCTTC	CASSLTSGRINEQFF
TRBV15	TRBD1	TRBJ1-4	-	TGTGCCACCAGCGGCACGACAGGGGGTGGCGAAAAACTGTTTTTT	CATSGTTGGGEKLFF
TRBV4-3	-	TRBJ1-2	-	TGCGCCAGCAGCCAGACAGTCCGGAGTGGCTACACCTTC	CASSQTVRSGYTF
TRBV10-3	TRBD1	TRBJ2-6	-	TGTGCCATCAGTGCGCCACGACAGGGTGGGGCCAACGTCCTGACTTTC	CAISAPRQGGANVLTF
TRBV7-7	TRBD2	TRBJ2-2	-	TGTGCCAGCAGCTCTTACGGGGGGGCACTAGCGGGAGGCTCGAACACCGGGGAGCTGTTTTTT	CASSSYGGALAGGSNTGELFF
TRBV5-1	TRBD2	TRBJ2-1	-	TGCGCCAGCAGCTCGCTAGCGGGAGGGCCCACTGAGCAGTTCTTC	CASSSLAGGPTEQFF
TRBV12-3/TRBV12-4	-	TRBJ2-7	-	TGTGCCAGCAGTTTAAGACAACTCTACGAGCAGTACTTC	CASSLRQLYEQYF
TRBV7-6	-	TRBJ1-2	-	TGTGCCAGCAGCTCATCGGACGCAACAGGTGGCACTGGCTACACCTTC	CASSSSDATGGTGYTF
TRBV7-9	-	TRBJ2-1	-	TGTGCCAGCAGCCCCCCACGGGATCAGTACAATGAGCAGTTCTTC	CASSPPRDQYNEQFF
TRBV6-5	TRBD2	TRBJ2-7	-	TGTGCCAGCAGTTGGAGCGGGAGCTCCTACGAGCAGTACTTC	CASSWSGSSYEQYF
TRBV30	-	TRBJ2-7	-	TGTGCCTGGAGTGCCTGGGGCCACGAGCAGTACTTC	CAWSAWGHEQYF
TRBV12-3/TRBV12-4	-	TRBJ2-1	-	TGTGCCAGCAGTTCCTCAGATATCAATGAGCAGTTCTTC	CASSSSDINEQFF
TRBV7-9	TRBD1	TRBJ1-2	-	TGTGCCAGCACCAACGCCGGGACAGGGGTCCTTGGCTACACCTTC	CASTNAGTGVLGYTF
TRBV18	-	TRBJ1-2	-	TGTGCCAGCTCACCACCGGACTCGTGGTATGGCTACACCTTC	CASSPPDSWYGYTF
TRBV24-1	TRBD1	TRBJ1-5	-	TGTGCCACCAGTGGTTGGACAGGGTCGGGCAATCAGCCCCAGCATTTT	CATSGWTGSGNQPQHF
TRBV18	TRBD2	TRBJ2-7	-	TGTGCCAGCTCACTCGACGGGACTAGCGGAACCTACGAGCAGTACTTC	CASSLDGTSGTYEQYF
TRBV15	TRBD2	TRBJ2-3	-	TGTGCCACCAGCAGAGATGGGGTTAGCGGGAGGGTTACAGATACGCAGTATTTT	CATSRDGVSGRVTDTQYF
TRBV27	-	TRBJ2-1	-	TGTGCCAGCAGTTTAAGGAGGAACTCCTACAATGAGCAGTTCTTC	CASSLRRNSYNEQFF
TRBV27	-	TRBJ2-3	-	TGTGCCAGCAGTTTCTTTTCTAGCACAGATACGCAGTATTTT	CASSFFSSTDTQYF
TRBV6-5	-	TRBJ1-5	-	TGTGCCAGCTCGCGGGTCAATCAGCCCCAGCATTTT	CASSRVNQPQHF
TRBV2	-	TRBJ2-2	-	TGTGCCAGCAGTATCCTATCAACCGGGGAGCTGTTTTTT	CASSILSTGELFF
TRBV7-2	-	TRBJ2-5	once	TGTGCCAGCAGCTTAATTGAGGAGACCCAGTACTTC	CASSLIEETQYF
TRBV3-1/TRBV3-2	-	TRBJ1-1	-	TGTGCCAGCAGCCAAGAGGCAGGGTACACTGAAGCTTTCTTT	CASSQEAGYTEAFF
TRBV18	TRBD2	TRBJ2-7	-	TGTGCCAGCTCACCAGGGACTAGCGGGATTGGCGAGCAGTACTTC	CASSPGTSGIGEQYF
TRBV5-1	-	TRBJ1-2	-	TGCGCCAGCCGACCTACTCCCAGCGGCTATGGCTACACCTTC	CASRPTPSGYGYTF
TRBV27	TRBD1	TRBJ1-5	-	TGTGCCAGCAGTGGCCACAGGGGAAAAGATCAGCCCCAGCATTTT	CASSGHRGKDQPQHF
TRBV4-3	-	TRBJ2-1	-	TGCGCCAGCAGCCAAGGGGTAGCTAAAGTCCTGACCACCCCAAGCTCCTACAATGAGCAGTTCTTC	CASSQGVAKVLTTPSSYNEQFF
TRBV5-1	-	TRBJ2-3	-	TGCGCCAGCAGCTTGGCCCTCCGTATGGATACGCAGTATTTT	CASSLALRMDTQYF
TRBV27	-	TRBJ1-2	-	TGTGCCAGCAGGCCAGACTTAGCTAACTATGGCTACACCTTC	CASRPDLANYGYTF
TRBV30	TRBD1	TRBJ1-2	-	TGTGCCTGGAGGACAGGGGGTAACTATGGCTACACCTTC	CAWRTGGNYGYTF
TRBV19	-	TRBJ2-7	many	TGTGCCAGTAGATCTACGACAAACTTCTTGAACGAGCAGTACTTC	CASRSTTNFLNEQYF
TRBV19	-	TRBJ2-7	-	TGTGCCAGTAGTCTCCCGGGGGACAGCTTCGCCGAGCAGTACTTC	CASSLPGDSFAEQYF